The sequence of this T cell receptor (beta chain) was determined in a study of blood T cell repertoires in COVID-19. The method was immunoSEQ multiplex PCR; TCRdb's version includes in-frame clones alone and lacks a portion of them. Found here are fewer than 15,000 clones, 65% to 90% of them singletons; the top ten hold about 51%. The sample was peripheral blood. The TCR originated in an older man with acute or convalescent COVID-19.

This chain's CDR3 is CASRTGFDGYTF. The CDR3 DNA reads TGTGCCAGTAGAACAGGGTTCGATGGCTACACCTTC. The V call is TRBV19, the J call TRBJ1-2; weak D call: TRBD1 (6 bases). V dropped 6 bases and J dropped 6 bases, with 11 bases sitting between them. The length of the CDR3 is 12 residues. Germline CDR1 and CDR2: LNHDA and SQIVND (reference sequence).